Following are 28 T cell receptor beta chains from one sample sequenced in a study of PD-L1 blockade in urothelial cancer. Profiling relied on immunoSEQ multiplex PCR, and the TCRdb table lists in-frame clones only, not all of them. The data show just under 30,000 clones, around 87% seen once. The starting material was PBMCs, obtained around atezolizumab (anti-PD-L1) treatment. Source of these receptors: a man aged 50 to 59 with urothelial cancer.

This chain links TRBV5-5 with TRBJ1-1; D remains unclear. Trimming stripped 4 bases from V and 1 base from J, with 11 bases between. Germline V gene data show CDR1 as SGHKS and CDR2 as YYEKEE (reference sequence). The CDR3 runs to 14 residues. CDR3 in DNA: TGTGCCAGCAGCCCCCCACCAGGGAACACTGAAGCTTTCTTT. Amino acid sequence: CASSPPPGNTEAFF.

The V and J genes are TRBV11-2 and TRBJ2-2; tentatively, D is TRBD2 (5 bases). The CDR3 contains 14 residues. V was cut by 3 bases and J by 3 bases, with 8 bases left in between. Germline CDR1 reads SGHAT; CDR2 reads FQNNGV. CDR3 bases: TGTGCCAGCAGCTTCCTAGCTTACACCGGGGAGCTGTTTTTT. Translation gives CASSFLAYTGELFF.

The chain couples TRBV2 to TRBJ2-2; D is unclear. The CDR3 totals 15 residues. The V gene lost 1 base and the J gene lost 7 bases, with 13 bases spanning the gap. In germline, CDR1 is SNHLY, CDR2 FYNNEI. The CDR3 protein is CASSEGQVSVGELFF. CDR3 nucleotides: TGTGCCAGCAGTGAAGGTCAGGTATCGGTCGGGGAGCTGTTTTTT.

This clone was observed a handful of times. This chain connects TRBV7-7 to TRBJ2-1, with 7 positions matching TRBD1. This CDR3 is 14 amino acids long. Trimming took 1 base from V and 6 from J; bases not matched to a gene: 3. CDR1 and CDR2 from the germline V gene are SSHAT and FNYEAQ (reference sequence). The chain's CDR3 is CASSLGQGSNEQFF. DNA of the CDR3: TGTGCCAGCAGCTTAGGACAGGGAAGCAATGAGCAGTTCTTC.

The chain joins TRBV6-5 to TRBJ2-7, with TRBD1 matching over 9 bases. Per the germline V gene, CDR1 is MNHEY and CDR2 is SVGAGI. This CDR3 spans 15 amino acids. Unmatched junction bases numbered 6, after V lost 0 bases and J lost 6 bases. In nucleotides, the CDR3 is TGTGCCAGCAGTTACTCAGGGACAGGGCATGGCGAGCAGTACTTC. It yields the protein CASSYSGTGHGEQYF.

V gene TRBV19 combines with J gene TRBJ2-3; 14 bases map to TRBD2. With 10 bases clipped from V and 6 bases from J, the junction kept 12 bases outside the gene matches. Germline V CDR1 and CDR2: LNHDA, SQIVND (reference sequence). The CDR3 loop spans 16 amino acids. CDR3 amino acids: CATAMTSGGARDTQYF. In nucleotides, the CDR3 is TGTGCCACCGCCATGACTAGCGGGGGGGCAAGGGATACGCAGTATTTT.

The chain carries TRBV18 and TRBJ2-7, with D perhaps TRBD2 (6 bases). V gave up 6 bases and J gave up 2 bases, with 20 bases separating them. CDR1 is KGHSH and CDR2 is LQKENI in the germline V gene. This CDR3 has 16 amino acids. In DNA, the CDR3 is TGTGCCAGCTCCCCTCCCGGGGGTGGGGAAACCTACGAGCAGTACTTC. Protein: CASSPPGGGETYEQYF.

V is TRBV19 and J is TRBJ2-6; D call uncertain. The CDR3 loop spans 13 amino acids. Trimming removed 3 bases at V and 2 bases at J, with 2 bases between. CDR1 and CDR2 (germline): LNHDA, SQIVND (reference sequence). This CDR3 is CASSITGANVLTF. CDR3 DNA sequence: TGTGCCAGTAGTATCACTGGGGCCAACGTCCTGACTTTC.

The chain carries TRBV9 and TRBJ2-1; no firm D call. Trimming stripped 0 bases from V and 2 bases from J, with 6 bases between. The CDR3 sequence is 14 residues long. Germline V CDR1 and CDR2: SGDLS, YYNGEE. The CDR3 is CASSVDSPYNEQFF. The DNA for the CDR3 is TGTGCCAGCAGCGTAGACTCTCCCTACAATGAGCAGTTCTTC.

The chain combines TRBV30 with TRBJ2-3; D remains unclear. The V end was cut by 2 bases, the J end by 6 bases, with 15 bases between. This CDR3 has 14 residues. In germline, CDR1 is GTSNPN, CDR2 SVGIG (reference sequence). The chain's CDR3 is CAWSRSGTLDTQYF. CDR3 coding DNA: TGTGCCTGGAGTAGGTCAGGAACTCTGGATACGCAGTATTTT.

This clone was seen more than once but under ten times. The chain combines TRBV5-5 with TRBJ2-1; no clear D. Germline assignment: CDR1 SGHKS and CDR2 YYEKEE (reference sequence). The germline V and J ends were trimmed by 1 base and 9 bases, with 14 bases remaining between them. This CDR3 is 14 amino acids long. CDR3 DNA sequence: TGTGCCAGCAGCTTGAAGCCTCCGGGTGGTGAGCAGTTCTTC. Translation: CASSLKPPGGEQFF.

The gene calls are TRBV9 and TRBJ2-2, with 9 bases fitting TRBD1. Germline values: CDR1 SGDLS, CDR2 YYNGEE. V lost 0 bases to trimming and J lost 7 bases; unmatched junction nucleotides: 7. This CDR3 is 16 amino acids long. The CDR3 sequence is CASSVGLQGAGGELFF. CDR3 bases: TGTGCCAGCAGCGTAGGATTACAGGGGGCGGGCGGGGAGCTGTTTTTT.

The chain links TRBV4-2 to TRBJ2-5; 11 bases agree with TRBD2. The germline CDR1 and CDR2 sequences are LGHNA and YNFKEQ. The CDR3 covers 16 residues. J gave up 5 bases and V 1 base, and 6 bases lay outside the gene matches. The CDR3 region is CASSQGLAGGAETQYF. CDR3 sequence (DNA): TGTGCCAGCAGCCAAGGCCTAGCGGGGGGCGCGGAGACCCAGTACTTC.

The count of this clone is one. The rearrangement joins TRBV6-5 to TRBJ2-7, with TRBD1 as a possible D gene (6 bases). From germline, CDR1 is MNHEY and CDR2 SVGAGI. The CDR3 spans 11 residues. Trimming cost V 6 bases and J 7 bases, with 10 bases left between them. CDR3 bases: TGTGCCAGCAGGAAGGGGGAAGAGCAGTACTTC. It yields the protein CASRKGEEQYF.

The CDR3 sequence: CASSLFGRGGTDTQYF. The CDR3 DNA follows: TGTGCCAGCAGCTTATTTGGCAGGGGCGGCACAGATACGCAGTATTTT. The V gene is TRBV7-3, the J gene TRBJ2-3; TRBD1 is a possible D gene (6 bases). CDR1 SGHTA and CDR2 FQGTGA come from the germline V gene. The CDR3 covers 16 residues. The V end lost 2 bases, the J end lost 1 base, and 13 bases lay between the germline ends.

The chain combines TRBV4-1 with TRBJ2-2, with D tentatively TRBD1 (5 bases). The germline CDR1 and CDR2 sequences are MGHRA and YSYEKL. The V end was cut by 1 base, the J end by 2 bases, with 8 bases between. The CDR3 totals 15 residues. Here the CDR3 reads CASSQVWGNTGELFF. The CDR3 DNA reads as TGCGCCAGCAGCCAAGTCTGGGGCAACACCGGGGAGCTGTTTTTT.

The CDR3 loop is CASSVRGLGTDTQYF. The CDR3 DNA is TGTGCCAGCAGCGTCAGGGGTCTCGGCACAGATACGCAGTATTTT. V is TRBV9 and J is TRBJ2-3, with a tentative D call TRBD1 (6 bases). V lost 2 bases, J lost 1 base, and 11 bases lay in between. CDR1 is SGDLS and CDR2 is YYNGEE in the germline V gene. CDR3 length: 15 amino acids.

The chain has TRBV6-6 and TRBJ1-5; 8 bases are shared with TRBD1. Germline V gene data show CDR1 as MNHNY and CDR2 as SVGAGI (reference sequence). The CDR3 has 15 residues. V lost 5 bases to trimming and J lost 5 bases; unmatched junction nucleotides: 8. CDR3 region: CASSGQGGDYQPQHF. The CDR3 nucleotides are TGTGCCAGCAGTGGACAGGGAGGGGATTATCAGCCCCAGCATTTT.

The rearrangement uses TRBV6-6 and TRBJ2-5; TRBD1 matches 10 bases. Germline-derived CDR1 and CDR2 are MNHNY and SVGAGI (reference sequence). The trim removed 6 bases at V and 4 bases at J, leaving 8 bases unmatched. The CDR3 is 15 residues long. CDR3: CASSPRQGAGETQYF. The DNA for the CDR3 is TGTGCCAGCAGCCCTAGACAGGGGGCCGGAGAGACCCAGTACTTC.

The CDR3 DNA reads as TGTGCCAGTAGTATAGGGCCAGGGGGACCCTACGAGCAGTACTTC. It specifies CASSIGPGGPYEQYF. The chain employs TRBV19 and TRBJ2-7; 7 bases are a match to TRBD1. Losses at the gene ends were 1 base for V and 2 bases for J; bases not matched to a gene: 5. CDR1 is LNHDA, CDR2 SQIVND, per germline (reference sequence). The CDR3 length is 15 residues.

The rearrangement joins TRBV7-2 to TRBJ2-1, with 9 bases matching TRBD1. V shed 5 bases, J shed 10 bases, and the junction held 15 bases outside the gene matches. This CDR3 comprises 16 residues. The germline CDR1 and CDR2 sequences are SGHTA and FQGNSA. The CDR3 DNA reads TGTGCCAGCAGCCCCACAGGGGGCGCGGGAAGCAGAGAGCAGTTCTTC. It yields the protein CASSPTGGAGSREQFF.

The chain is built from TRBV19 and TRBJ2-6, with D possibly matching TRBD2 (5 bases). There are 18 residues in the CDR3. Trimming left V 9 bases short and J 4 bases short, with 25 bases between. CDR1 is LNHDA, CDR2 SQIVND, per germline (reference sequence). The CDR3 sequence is CASAREHGLKSGANVLTF. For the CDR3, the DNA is TGTGCCAGCGCCCGGGAACATGGGTTAAAGAGCGGGGCCAACGTCCTGACTTTC.

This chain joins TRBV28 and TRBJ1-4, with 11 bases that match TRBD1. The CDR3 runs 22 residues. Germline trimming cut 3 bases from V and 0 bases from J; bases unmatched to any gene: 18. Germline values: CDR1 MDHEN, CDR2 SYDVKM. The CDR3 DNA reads TGTGCCAGCAGTTTGTGGCCTCAGGGACAGGGGGGCCTTTTCGCAACTAATGAAAAACTGTTTTTT. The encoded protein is CASSLWPQGQGGLFATNEKLFF.

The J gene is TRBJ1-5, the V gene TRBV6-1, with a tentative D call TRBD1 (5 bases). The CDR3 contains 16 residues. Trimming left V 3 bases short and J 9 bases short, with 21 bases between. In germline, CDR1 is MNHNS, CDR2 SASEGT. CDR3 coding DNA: TGTGCCAGCAGTGACATAAAGGGCAGGGCGATATGGCCCCAGCATTTT. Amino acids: CASSDIKGRAIWPQHF.

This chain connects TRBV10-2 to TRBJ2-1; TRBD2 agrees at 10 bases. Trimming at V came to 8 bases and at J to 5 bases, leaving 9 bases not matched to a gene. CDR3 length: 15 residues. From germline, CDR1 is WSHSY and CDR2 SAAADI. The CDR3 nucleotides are TGCGCCAGCGTTGCCCTAGCGGGAGTGGACAATGAGCAGTTCTTC. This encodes CASVALAGVDNEQFF.

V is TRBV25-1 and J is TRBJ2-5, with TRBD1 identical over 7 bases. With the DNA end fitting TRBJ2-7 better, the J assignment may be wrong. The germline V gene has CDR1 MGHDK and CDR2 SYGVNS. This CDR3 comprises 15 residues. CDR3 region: CASSPGNRGSYEQYF. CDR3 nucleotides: TGTGCCAGCAGCCCGGGGAACAGGGGATCCTACGAGCAGTACTTC.

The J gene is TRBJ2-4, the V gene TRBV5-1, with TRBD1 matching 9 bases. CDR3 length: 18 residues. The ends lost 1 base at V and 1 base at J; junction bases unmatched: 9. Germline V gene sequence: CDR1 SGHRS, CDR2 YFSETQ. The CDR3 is CASSLTTGGFLAKNIQYF. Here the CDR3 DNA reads TGCGCCAGCAGCTTGACAACAGGGGGCTTTCTGGCCAAAAACATTCAGTACTTC.

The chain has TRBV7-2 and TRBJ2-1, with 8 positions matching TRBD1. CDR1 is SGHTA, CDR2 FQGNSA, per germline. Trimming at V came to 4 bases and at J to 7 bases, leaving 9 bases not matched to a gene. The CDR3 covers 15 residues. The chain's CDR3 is CASSYGQGLINEQFF. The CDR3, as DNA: TGTGCCAGCAGCTATGGACAGGGTTTGATAAATGAGCAGTTCTTC.